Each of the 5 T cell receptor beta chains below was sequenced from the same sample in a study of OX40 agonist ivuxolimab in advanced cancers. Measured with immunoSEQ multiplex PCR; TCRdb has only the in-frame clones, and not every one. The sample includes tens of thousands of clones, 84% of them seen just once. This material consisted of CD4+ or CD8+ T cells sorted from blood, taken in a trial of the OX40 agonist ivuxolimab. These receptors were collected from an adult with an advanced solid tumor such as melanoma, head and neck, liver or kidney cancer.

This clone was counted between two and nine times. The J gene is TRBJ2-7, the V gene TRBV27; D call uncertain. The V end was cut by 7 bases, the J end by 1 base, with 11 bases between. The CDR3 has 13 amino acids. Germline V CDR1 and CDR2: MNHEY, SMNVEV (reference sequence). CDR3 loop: CASKGWQSYEQYF. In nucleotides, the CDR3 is TGTGCCAGCAAAGGTTGGCAGTCCTACGAGCAGTACTTC.

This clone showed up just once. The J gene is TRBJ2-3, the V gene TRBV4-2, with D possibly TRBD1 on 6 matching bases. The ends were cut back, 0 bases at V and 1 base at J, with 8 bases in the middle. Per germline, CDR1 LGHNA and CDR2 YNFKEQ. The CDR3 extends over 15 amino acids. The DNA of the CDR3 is TGTGCCAGCAGCCAAGAAGCAGGGGGCACAGATACGCAGTATTTT. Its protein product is CASSQEAGGTDTQYF.

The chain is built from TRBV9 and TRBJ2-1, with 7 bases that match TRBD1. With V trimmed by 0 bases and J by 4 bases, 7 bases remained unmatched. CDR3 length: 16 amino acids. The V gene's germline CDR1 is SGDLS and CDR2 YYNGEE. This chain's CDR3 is CASSVGPLGQYNEQFF. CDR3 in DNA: TGTGCCAGCAGCGTAGGGCCGCTGGGACAGTACAATGAGCAGTTCTTC. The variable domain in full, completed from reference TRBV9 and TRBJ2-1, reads DSGVTQTPKHLITATGQRVTLRCSPRSGDLSVYWYQQSLDQGLQFLIQYYNGEERAKGNILERFSAQQFPDLHSELNLSSLELGDSALYFCASSVGPLGQYNEQFFGPGTRLTVL.

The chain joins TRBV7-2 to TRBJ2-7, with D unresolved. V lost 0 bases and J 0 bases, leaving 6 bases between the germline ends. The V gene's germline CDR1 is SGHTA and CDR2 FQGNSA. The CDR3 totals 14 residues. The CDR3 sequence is CASSLAGSSYEQYF. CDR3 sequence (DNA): TGTGCCAGCAGCTTAGCTGGTAGCTCCTACGAGCAGTACTTC.

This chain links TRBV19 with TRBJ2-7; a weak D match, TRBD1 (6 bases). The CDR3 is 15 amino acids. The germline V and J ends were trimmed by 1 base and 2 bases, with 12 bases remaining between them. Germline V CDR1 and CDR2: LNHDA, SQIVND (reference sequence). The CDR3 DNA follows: TGTGCCAGTAGTATAGGATACCAGGGGCCCTACGAGCAGTACTTC. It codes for CASSIGYQGPYEQYF.